This T cell receptor (beta chain) was recovered during a study of vaccination and CD4 T cells after COVID-19. Treatment meaning: approximately nine-day PBMC culture with coronavirus spike peptide pools or control peptides (ViraFEST assay). Sequenced with the Oncomine TCR Beta short-read assay was DNA taken from cultured CD4+ T cells. TCRdb reprocessed the PCR reads with MiXCR, giving one entry per CDR3 protein. The table records more than 9,500 distinct CDR3 sequences, about 41% of them present only once. Broader study findings: Median reactive clonotypes, those recognizing SARS-CoV-2, rose from roughly 19 to 38, not significantly. Of the reactive clones in convalescent patients, a median about 90% showed up only post-vaccination.

Germline V gene lookup returns CDR1 LNHNV and CDR2 YYDKDF (reference sequence). The germline V and J ends were trimmed by 8 bases and 3 bases, with 13 bases remaining between them. This CDR3 contains 13 residues. About this clonotype: Its antigen is unknown.

This TCR came from a human donor who had recovered from COVID-19. The rearrangement uses TRBV15 and TRBJ2-5, with no clear D. The sample was CD4+ T cells from blood, cultured in vitro. The CDR3 DNA follows: TGTGCCACCGAAAGGACGGTGGAAGAGACCCAGTACTTC. Translated: CATERTVEETQYF.